The 24 T cell receptor beta chains in this list originate from one sample, sequenced in a study of T cell clones after liver transplantation. Method: immunoSEQ multiplex PCR; TCRdb's copy keeps in-frame clones and lacks some. The sample has tens of thousands of clones; 70% to 90% are singletons. The material sequenced was CD8+ T cells from blood, taken 12 months after liver transplant. The origin of the receptors is a human patient who received a liver transplant. A share of the T cells may be of graft donor origin.

V gene TRBV28 combines with J gene TRBJ2-1; D perhaps matches TRBD2 (6 bases). V was clipped by 6 bases and J by 9 bases, with 21 bases between them. This CDR3 region has 15 residues. CDR1 is MDHEN, CDR2 SYDVKM, per germline. The CDR3 here is CASSYFTGGDAEQFF. The CDR3 DNA follows: TGTGCCAGCAGCTACTTTACAGGAGGGGATGCTGAGCAGTTCTTC.

This clone was seen once. The chain employs TRBV6-5 and TRBJ1-1; D gene uncertain. The CDR3 is 12 amino acids. Trimming left V 4 bases short and J 4 bases short, with 7 bases between. Germline lookup yields CDR1 MNHEY and CDR2 SVGAGI. The CDR3 DNA reads TGTGCCAGCAGTTTCGGACGCACTGAAGCTTTCTTT. Its protein is CASSFGRTEAFF.

The chain combines TRBV29-1 with TRBJ1-1, with 12 nucleotides matching TRBD1. The V segment lost 6 bases and the J segment 1 base; nucleotides outside the gene matches: 9. Per the germline V gene, CDR1 is SQVTM and CDR2 is ANQGSEA. This CDR3 spans 16 amino acids. The CDR3 here is CSVDSGQGARNTEAFF. CDR3 DNA sequence: TGCAGCGTAGACTCGGGACAGGGGGCAAGGAACACTGAAGCTTTCTTT.

The chain links TRBV19 to TRBJ2-1; no firm D call. V gave up 3 bases and J gave up 6 bases, with 18 bases separating them. The CDR3 runs 16 residues. Per germline, CDR1 LNHDA and CDR2 SQIVND (reference sequence). CDR3 amino acids: CASSIPDSTDRNEQFF. CDR3 DNA sequence: TGTGCCAGTAGTATTCCCGACTCTACTGACCGCAATGAGCAGTTCTTC.

This chain links TRBV9 with TRBJ1-2, with 7 bases matching TRBD1. The CDR3 runs 14 residues. In germline, CDR1 is SGDLS, CDR2 YYNGEE. Losses at the gene ends were 2 bases for V and 8 bases for J; bases not matched to a gene: 9. This CDR3 reads CASSVKGGTDGYTF. In nucleotides, the CDR3 is TGTGCCAGCAGCGTCAAAGGCGGGACAGACGGCTACACCTTC.

The chain is built from TRBV7-6 and TRBJ2-1, with 9 bases that match TRBD2. This CDR3 has 12 amino acids. The V segment lost 6 bases and the J segment 9 bases; nucleotides outside the gene matches: 3. Germline-derived CDR1 and CDR2 are SGHVS and FNYEAQ. The CDR3 sequence is CASSSGRGEQFF. In DNA, the CDR3 is TGTGCCAGCAGTAGCGGGAGAGGTGAGCAGTTCTTC.

The rearrangement uses TRBV27 and TRBJ2-3, with 8 bases fitting TRBD1. The CDR3 is made up of 14 amino acids. J lost 4 bases, V lost 6 bases, and 6 bases had no gene match. Germline CDR1 reads MNHEY; CDR2 reads SMNVEV (reference sequence). This chain's CDR3 is CASRTGARADTQYF. CDR3 sequence (DNA): TGTGCCAGCAGGACAGGGGCCAGGGCAGATACGCAGTATTTT.

There are a few counts of this clone. The rearrangement uses TRBV5-4 and TRBJ1-2; D remains unclear. This CDR3 contains 12 residues. The germline CDR1 and CDR2 sequences are SGHNT and YYREEE (reference sequence). V was pared by 2 bases and J by 8 bases, with 10 bases between. The CDR3 sequence: CASSLAGYGYTF. The CDR3 nucleotides read TGTGCCAGCAGCTTAGCAGGTTACGGCTACACCTTC. Based on the CDR3 plus reference TRBV5-4 and TRBJ1-2, the full variable domain is ETGVTQSPTHLIKTRGQQVTLRCSSQSGHNTVSWYQQALGQGPQFIFQYYREEENGRGNFPPRFSGLQFPNYSSELNVNALELDDSALYLCASSLAGYGYTFGSGTRLTVV.

V is TRBV28 and J is TRBJ1-2; D may be TRBD1 (5 bases). Trimming removed 6 bases from V and 6 bases from J, with 11 bases in between. In germline, CDR1 is MDHEN, CDR2 SYDVKM. The CDR3 covers 12 residues. The CDR3, as DNA: TGTGCCAGCAGCATCCCAGGGAATGGCTACACCTTC. Encoded protein: CASSIPGNGYTF.

The J gene is TRBJ1-5, the V gene TRBV6-1; D ambiguous. CDR3 length equals 15 residues. V dropped 3 bases and J dropped 0 bases, with 9 bases sitting between them. Germline CDR1 and CDR2: MNHNS and SASEGT. CDR3 in DNA: TGTGCCAGCAGTGATGTAACGTATAGCAATCAGCCCCAGCATTTT. Translating gives CASSDVTYSNQPQHF.

This chain links TRBV9 with TRBJ2-3; D might be TRBD2 (7 bases). The CDR3 extends over 15 amino acids. V was clipped by 2 bases and J by 5 bases, with 15 bases between them. Germline V lookup: CDR1 SGDLS, CDR2 YYNGEE. The CDR3 loop reads CASSVGGLDLDTQYF. As DNA, the CDR3 is TGTGCCAGCAGCGTGGGGGGGCTCGACTTAGATACGCAGTATTTT. Complete variable domain (other parts from reference TRBV9 and TRBJ2-3): DSGVTQTPKHLITATGQRVTLRCSPRSGDLSVYWYQQSLDQGLQFLIQYYNGEERAKGNILERFSAQQFPDLHSELNLSSLELGDSALYFCASSVGGLDLDTQYFGPGTRLTVL.

V usage is TRBV14 and J usage is TRBJ2-7; TRBD2 agrees at 7 bases. Trimming at V came to 4 bases and at J to 4 bases, leaving 16 bases not matched to a gene. The CDR3 is 17 residues long. Germline CDR1 and CDR2: SGHDN and FVKESK. The CDR3 region has the DNA TGTGCCAGCAGCCTAGGCGGCCTGCGTGGGGGGGATTACGAGCAGTACTTC. Its translation: CASSLGGLRGGDYEQYF.

V usage is TRBV6-5 and J usage is TRBJ2-5, with 7 nucleotides matching TRBD2. Germline assignment: CDR1 MNHEY and CDR2 SVGAGI. V lost 0 bases to trimming and J lost 3 bases; unmatched junction nucleotides: 4. The CDR3 is 15 amino acids. In nucleotides, the CDR3 is TGTGCCAGCAGTTACTCCCCCCTAGCGGAAGAGACCCAGTACTTC. Translation gives CASSYSPLAEETQYF.

Relative to its sample, this clone is large. J is TRBJ2-1 and V is TRBV2, with D perhaps matching TRBD2 (6 bases). In germline, CDR1 is SNHLY, CDR2 FYNNEI. V gave up 3 bases and J gave up 4 bases, with 13 bases separating them. The CDR3 totals 15 residues. The CDR3 protein is CASSEGLANYNEQFF. In DNA, the CDR3 is TGTGCCAGCAGTGAGGGTCTAGCGAATTACAATGAGCAGTTCTTC.

This chain joins TRBV2 and TRBJ1-1; D possibly corresponds to TRBD1 (5 bases). V was cut by 9 bases and J by 4 bases, with 21 bases left in between. Germline CDR1 reads SNHLY; CDR2 reads FYNNEI. The CDR3 has 15 residues. The CDR3 nucleotides are TGTGCCAGTAGCCCACATCCAGGGAGGGGCACTGAAGCTTTCTTT. Encoded protein: CASSPHPGRGTEAFF.

The chain recombines TRBV9 with TRBJ2-1; D not resolved. Per the germline V gene, CDR1 is SGDLS and CDR2 is YYNGEE. Trimming removed 3 bases from V and 0 bases from J, with 10 bases in between. This CDR3 is 15 amino acids long. In nucleotides, the CDR3 is TGTGCCAGCAGCGGGGCTAGGAGCTCCTACAATGAGCAGTTCTTC. It encodes CASSGARSSYNEQFF. The full variable domain, completed using reference TRBV9 and TRBJ2-1, is DSGVTQTPKHLITATGQRVTLRCSPRSGDLSVYWYQQSLDQGLQFLIQYYNGEERAKGNILERFSAQQFPDLHSELNLSSLELGDSALYFCASSGARSSYNEQFFGPGTRLTVL.

This chain uses TRBV6-5 with TRBJ2-1; D gene uncertain. The CDR3 has 11 amino acids. Germline V gives CDR1 MNHEY, CDR2 SVGAGI. The ends were cut back, 6 bases at V and 4 bases at J, with 4 bases in the middle. The CDR3 here is CASREYNEQFF. The CDR3 DNA reads TGTGCCAGCAGGGAGTACAATGAGCAGTTCTTC.

The chain recombines TRBV7-9 with TRBJ2-5, with D maybe TRBD1 (5 bases). V lost 8 bases, J lost 11 bases, and 24 bases lay in between. This CDR3 has 14 residues. Germline V lookup: CDR1 SEHNR, CDR2 FQNEAQ (reference sequence). The CDR3, as DNA: TGTGCCAGCCGCTACGACAGCTACCCGGCGGAGCAGTACTTC. Translating gives CASRYDSYPAEQYF.

The V and J genes are TRBV7-9 and TRBJ2-5; no firm D call. CDR1 and CDR2 from the germline V gene are SEHNR and FQNEAQ (reference sequence). This CDR3 region has 15 residues. The V gene lost 5 bases and the J gene lost 5 bases, with 18 bases spanning the gap. The DNA for the CDR3 is TGTGCCAGCAGCGAAGGGCCCGTTACATCGGAGACCCAGTACTTC. It encodes CASSEGPVTSETQYF.

The J gene is TRBJ1-1, the V gene TRBV4-1, with D unresolved. Per the germline V gene, CDR1 is MGHRA and CDR2 is YSYEKL. This CDR3 is built from 12 residues. V was pared by 1 base and J by 5 bases, with 5 bases between. The CDR3 spells CASSQAGTEAFF. In nucleotides, the CDR3 is TGCGCCAGCAGCCAAGCCGGGACTGAAGCTTTCTTT.

The chain joins TRBV7-3 to TRBJ2-6, with D possibly being TRBD1 (6 bases). Germline CDR1 and CDR2: SGHTA and FQGTGA. Trimming took off 0 bases at V and 1 base at J, with 16 bases between the two ends. The CDR3 sequence is 19 residues long. CDR3 residues: CASSLTGAQVFSGANVLTF. CDR3 in DNA: TGTGCCAGCAGCTTAACGGGGGCACAGGTCTTTTCTGGGGCCAACGTCCTGACTTTC.

V and J are TRBV5-4 and TRBJ2-7; the D gene is possibly TRBD2 (5 bases). Germline assignment: CDR1 SGHNT and CDR2 YYREEE (reference sequence). V shed 0 bases and J shed 3 bases, with 7 bases lying between them. The CDR3 length is 13 residues. The CDR3 nucleotides read TGTGCCAGCAGCTTGGGACGGGACTACGAGCAGTACTTC. The encoded protein is CASSLGRDYEQYF.

J is TRBJ2-7 and V is TRBV7-8; maybe TRBD2 (6 bases). From germline, CDR1 is SGHVS and CDR2 FQNEAQ. With 5 bases removed from V and 2 bases from J, the gap between germline ends came to 13 bases. The CDR3 runs to 14 residues. The CDR3 protein is CASSPTGTAYEQYF. The CDR3 DNA follows: TGTGCCAGCAGCCCTACCGGGACTGCCTACGAGCAGTACTTC.

This chain joins TRBV6-9 and TRBJ2-3; 7 nucleotides match TRBD2. The CDR3 extends over 14 amino acids. Trimming removed 4 bases from V and 5 bases from J; junction bases left unmatched: 6. Germline lookup yields CDR1 MNHGY and CDR2 SVAAGI. CDR3 in amino acids: CASSLLTGGDTQYF. The CDR3 DNA sequence: TGTGCCAGCAGTTTATTAACGGGAGGAGATACGCAGTATTTT.